A selection of T cell receptor beta chains follows, all from one sample in a study of PD-1 blockade in classical Hodgkin lymphoma. Assay: immunoSEQ multiplex PCR; the TCRdb copy retains only in-frame clones and omits some. The sample has about 20,000 clones, roughly 90% seen once. This specimen was CD8+ T cells from blood, taken before the fourth cycle of nivolumab. All receptors derive from a human donor with classical Hodgkin lymphoma. The CDR3 runs from the conserved cysteine through the conserved F or W. D genes are given only for firm matches. Size tells how often a clone was seen (once, few, many) or the class of an expanded clone, and some rows leave it out.

D	size	V	J	CDR3	DNA
-	once	TRBV6-1	TRBJ2-7	CASSDPGFGGYEQYF	TGTGCCAGCAGCGATCCAGGGTTCGGTGGGTACGAGCAGTACTTC
-	-	TRBV5-1	TRBJ2-7	CASRHFQGSISSYEQYF	TGCGCCAGCAGGCATTTCCAGGGGTCAATATCTTCCTACGAGCAGTACTTC
-	-	TRBV5-8	TRBJ1-4	CASSLGTATNEKLFF	TGTGCCAGCAGCTTGGGGACAGCAACTAATGAAAAACTGTTTTTT
TRBD2	-	TRBV7-6	TRBJ2-2	CASSKLAGSNTGELFF	TGTGCCAGCAGCAAACTAGCGGGCTCGAACACCGGGGAGCTGTTTTTT
-	few	TRBV2	TRBJ1-5	CASSGGQPQHF	TGTGCCAGCAGTGGTGGGCAGCCCCAGCATTTT
-	-	TRBV6-1	TRBJ1-2	CASSEADSYGYTF	TGTGCCAGCAGTGAAGCCGACAGCTATGGCTACACCTTC
-	-	TRBV27	TRBJ1-1	CASSPTPTEAFF	TGTGCCAGCAGTCCTACCCCCACTGAAGCTTTCTTT
TRBD2	-	TRBV4-2	TRBJ2-7	CASSQLAGAEQYF	TGTGCCAGCAGCCAACTAGCGGGAGCCGAGCAGTACTTC
-	-	TRBV27	TRBJ2-7	CASSLRGAKVYEQYF	TGTGCCAGCAGCCTAAGGGGGGCAAAGGTCTACGAGCAGTACTTC
TRBD1	-	TRBV15	TRBJ2-5	CATSSGTGGGGVQETQYF	TGTGCCACCAGCAGCGGGACAGGGGGCGGGGGGGTCCAAGAGACCCAGTACTTC
-	-	TRBV11-2	TRBJ2-7	CASSLRLGTGSYEQYF	TGTGCCAGCAGCTTACGGTTGGGGACGGGCTCCTACGAGCAGTACTTC
-	-	TRBV13	TRBJ2-7	CASSLHWTETSYEQYF	TGTGCCAGCAGCTTACATTGGACAGAAACTTCCTACGAGCAGTACTTC
-	-	TRBV9	TRBJ2-2	CASSPNTGELFF	TGTGCCAGCAGCCCCAACACCGGGGAGCTGTTTTTT
TRBD2	-	TRBV27	TRBJ2-1	CASSLGLAGYNEQFF	TGTGCCAGCAGTTTAGGGCTAGCGGGTTACAATGAGCAGTTCTTC
-	-	TRBV11-2	TRBJ2-3	CASSLGWGTDTQYF	TGTGCCAGCAGCTTAGGTTGGGGCACAGATACGCAGTATTTT
-	once	TRBV5-1	TRBJ2-7	CASSFIRSAYEQYF	TGCGCCAGCAGCTTTATCCGGTCGGCCTACGAGCAGTACTTC
TRBD2	-	TRBV29-1	TRBJ2-1	CSVEGGREPAYNEQFF	TGCAGCGTTGAAGGCGGGAGAGAGCCAGCCTACAATGAGCAGTTCTTC
-	-	TRBV28	TRBJ1-2	CASSSSYSPRGSGGYGYTF	TGTGCCAGCAGTTCTTCCTACTCCCCCCGCGGGTCGGGGGGCTATGGCTACACCTTC
-	-	TRBV10-2	TRBJ1-1	CASRDRPEGEAFF	TGCGCCAGTCGAGACAGACCCGAAGGGGAAGCTTTCTTT
TRBD2	-	TRBV9	TRBJ2-7	CASSRRGRAGYEQYF	TGTGCCAGCAGCAGAAGAGGGAGGGCCGGGTACGAGCAGTACTTC
TRBD2	-	TRBV29-1	TRBJ2-7	CSCAGTSGPYEQYF	TGCAGCTGCGCCGGGACTAGCGGACCCTACGAGCAGTACTTC
-	few	TRBV27	TRBJ1-1	CASTGNRNTEAFF	TGTGCCAGCACGGGGAACAGGAACACTGAAGCTTTCTTT
TRBD2	-	TRBV4-1	TRBJ2-3	CASSQVGGNSGDTQYF	TGCGCCAGCAGCCAAGTCGGGGGGAACAGCGGAGATACGCAGTATTTT
-	-	TRBV4-1	TRBJ2-3	CASSQGGDTQYF	TGCGCCAGCAGCCAAGGTGGAGATACGCAGTATTTT
TRBD2	-	TRBV11-2	TRBJ2-4	CASSMGGRERDIQYF	TGTGCCAGCAGCATGGGAGGGCGGGAGAGGGACATTCAGTACTTC
TRBD1	-	TRBV27	TRBJ2-1	CASKGQGLAEQFF	TGTGCCAGCAAGGGACAGGGACTGGCTGAGCAGTTCTTC
-	-	TRBV30	TRBJ2-3	CAWSFPGSTDTQYF	TGTGCCTGGAGTTTTCCGGGGAGCACAGATACGCAGTATTTT
TRBD1	-	TRBV6-6	TRBJ2-7	CASSYARTGDYEQYF	TGTGCCAGCAGTTACGCCCGGACAGGGGACTACGAGCAGTACTTC
TRBD2	-	TRBV4-1	TRBJ2-1	CASSQAGGSYNEQFF	TGCGCCAGCAGCCAAGCGGGAGGATCCTACAATGAGCAGTTCTTC
-	-	TRBV25-1	TRBJ1-2	CASSEWGSKTGSYGYTF	TGTGCCAGCAGTGAATGGGGTTCAAAAACAGGGTCCTACGGCTACACCTTC
TRBD2	-	TRBV5-1	TRBJ2-2	CASSRSGANTGELFF	TGCGCCAGCAGCCGTAGCGGGGCGAACACCGGGGAGCTGTTTTTT
TRBD2	-	TRBV6-5	TRBJ2-7	CASSVQRDPYEQYF	TGTGCCAGCAGTGTCCAGCGGGATCCCTACGAGCAGTACTTC
-	-	TRBV6-5	TRBJ2-7	CASSYSTLDRSYEQYF	TGTGCCAGCAGTTACTCGACCCTAGACAGGTCCTACGAGCAGTACTTC
-	-	TRBV6-5	TRBJ1-2	CASSYSSQWGSEGYTF	TGTGCCAGCAGTTACTCGAGTCAATGGGGTTCGGAGGGCTACACCTTC
TRBD2	-	TRBV7-6	TRBJ2-7	CASSRLAGEYEQYF	TGTGCCAGCAGCCGACTAGCGGGAGAGTACGAGCAGTACTTC
TRBD2	once	TRBV7-8	TRBJ2-1	CASSLELAGAYNEQFF	TGTGCCAGCAGCTTAGAGCTAGCGGGAGCCTACAATGAGCAGTTCTTC
-	-	TRBV6-1	TRBJ2-7	CASSAGGREQYF	TGTGCCAGCAGCGCTGGAGGGCGCGAGCAGTACTTC
TRBD2	-	TRBV27	TRBJ2-5	CASSYTSGLETQYF	TGTGCCAGCAGTTACACTAGCGGGTTGGAGACCCAGTACTTC
-	-	TRBV7-6	TRBJ1-1	CASTLQVDTEAFF	TGTGCCAGCACCCTACAGGTAGACACTGAAGCTTTCTTT
-	-	TRBV7-9	TRBJ2-7	CASSLGDSPCEQYF	TGTGCCAGCAGCTTAGGGGACTCCCCCTGCGAGCAGTACTTC